The clone carrying this TCR beta chain was observed at least ten times. The ends were cut back, 0 bases at V and 2 bases at J, with 11 bases in the middle. The CDR3 loop spans 15 amino acids. Germline CDR1 and CDR2: SGHRS and YFSETQ. RNA transcripts yielded amplified TCR beta CDR3 regions. RT-PCR in the first round (using the HTBI primer set) targeted the TCR CDR3. TCRdb itself ran the multiplex PCR reads through MiXCR, one entry per CDR3 protein. The sample includes roughly 290,000 distinct CDR3 sequences, 15% to 20% seen only once; the top ten take about 50%. The data were obtained in a study of T cells in Graves' hyperthyroidism and ophthalmopathy. The overall study: Staff took peripheral blood when the initial diagnosis was made, before any treatment began.

Disease duration was under 3 months in the ophthalmopathy patients, who also had a Clinical Activity Score of at least 3 and a NOSPECS grade of at least 4. Extraction of PBMCs used 7.5 to 10 ml of fresh peripheral blood. Sequencing was done on a sample of blood. This chain connects TRBV5-1 to TRBJ1-1, with D perhaps matching TRBD1 (5 bases). The sequence was collected from a woman in her sixties or seventies with Graves' ophthalmopathy. CDR3 region: CASSLAGTFNTEAFF. The DNA for the CDR3 is TGCGCCAGCAGCTTGGCCGGGACCTTTAACACTGAAGCTTTCTTT.